This TCR beta chain was sequenced for a study of blood T cell repertoires in COVID-19. Produced via immunoSEQ multiplex PCR; TCRdb's table is partial and in-frame only. This table holds fewer than 250,000 clones, about 88% found once. The CDR3 is 16 residues long. Losses at the gene ends were 2 bases for V and 2 bases for J; bases not matched to a gene: 6. Germline-derived CDR1 and CDR2 are SGHRS and YFSETQ. The sequencing sample was made of peripheral blood. The V call is TRBV5-1, the J call TRBJ2-5; 10 nucleotides line up with TRBD1. The origin of this receptor is a human donor in a cohort sampled during active COVID-19. The CDR3 nucleotides are TGCGCCAGCAGCTTCCGACAGGGGGCATCACAAGAGACCCAGTACTTC. Its protein product is CASSFRQGASQETQYF.